This TCR beta chain originates from a study of shared clonotypes between healthy human individuals. Study summary: There were three CD4 naive, three CD4 memory, two CD8 naive and one CD8 memory plates per donor.

Points from the study as a whole: Relative to memory subsets, naive subsets generally showed larger estimated richness. Non-shared clonotypes displayed generation probabilities falling below those of clonotypes present in all four donors.

All donors qualified as healthy HIV-negative adults and had experienced no recent acute infections or vaccinations. As to this clone: The antigen remains unidentified.

Generated by immunoSEQ multiplex PCR, the TCRdb table keeps only in-frame clones and is missing some. The sample has 2 million to 2.5 million clones, roughly 94% seen once. The receptor's source is a man aged 18 to 35 in good health. Specimen: naive CD4+ T cells sorted from blood. Noted subset: CD45RA+ positively selected.

The CDR3 coding sequence is TGCGCCAGCAGCTTTGGGTCAGCAAGAGGGAATGAGCAGTTCTTC. Translated, it gives CASSFGSARGNEQFF. The rearrangement joins TRBV5-1 to TRBJ2-1, with D perhaps TRBD2 (5 bases). The CDR3 is 15 amino acids. V was shortened by 2 bases and J by 7 bases, with 16 bases between the two germline ends. Germline CDR1 SGHRS, CDR2 YFSETQ.